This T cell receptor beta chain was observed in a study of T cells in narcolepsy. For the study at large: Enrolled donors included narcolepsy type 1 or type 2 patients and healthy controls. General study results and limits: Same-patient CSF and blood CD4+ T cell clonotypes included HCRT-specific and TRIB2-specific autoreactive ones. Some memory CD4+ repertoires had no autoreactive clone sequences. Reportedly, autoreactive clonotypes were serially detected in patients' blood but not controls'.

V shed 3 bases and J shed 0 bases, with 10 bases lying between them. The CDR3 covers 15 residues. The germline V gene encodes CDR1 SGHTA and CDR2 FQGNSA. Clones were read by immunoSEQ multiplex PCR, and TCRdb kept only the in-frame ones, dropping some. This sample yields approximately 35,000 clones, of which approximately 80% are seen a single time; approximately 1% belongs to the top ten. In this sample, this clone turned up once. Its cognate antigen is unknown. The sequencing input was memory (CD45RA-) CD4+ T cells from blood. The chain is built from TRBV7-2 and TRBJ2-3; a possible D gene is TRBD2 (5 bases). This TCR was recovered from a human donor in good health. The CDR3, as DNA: TGTGCCAGCAGCTTGAAGCGGTATAGCACAGATACGCAGTATTTT. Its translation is CASSLKRYSTDTQYF.